A selection of T cell receptor beta chains follows, all from one sample in a study of blood T cell repertoires in COVID-19. Produced via immunoSEQ multiplex PCR; TCRdb's table is partial and in-frame only. Among roughly 190,000 clones listed, roughly 86% were seen once. The sample taken for sequencing was peripheral blood. The source is an elderly woman in a cohort sampled during active or convalescent COVID-19. Both conserved end residues are part of each CDR3. Fields, in order: V gene, D gene, clone size, J gene, CDR3 DNA, CDR3 protein. A D gene is named only where the DNA matches it firmly. Rows may omit the clone size; those that give it use once, few, many or a size class.

V gene: TRBV14
D gene: .
clone size: few
J gene: TRBJ1-1
CDR3 DNA: TGTGCCAGCAGCCCACAGGGTCTGGGCACTGAAGCTTTCTTT
CDR3 protein: CASSPQGLGTEAFF

V gene: TRBV29-1
D gene: .
clone size: .
J gene: TRBJ1-2
CDR3 DNA: TGCAGCGTTGGCACACGCTCGGACGGGGGAGGCTACACCTTC
CDR3 protein: CSVGTRSDGGGYTF

V gene: TRBV10-3
D gene: TRBD2
clone size: .
J gene: TRBJ2-1
CDR3 DNA: TGTGCCATCAGCGGGACTAGCGGGTACAATGAGCAGTTCTTC
CDR3 protein: CAISGTSGYNEQFF

V gene: TRBV2
D gene: TRBD1
clone size: .
J gene: TRBJ1-6
CDR3 DNA: TGTGCCAGCAGTAGAACGGGACAGGGGAATTCACCCCTCCACTTT
CDR3 protein: CASSRTGQGNSPLHF

V gene: TRBV11-2
D gene: .
clone size: .
J gene: TRBJ1-2
CDR3 DNA: TGTGCCAGCAGTCACCTTGAGAGCTATGGCTACACCTTC
CDR3 protein: CASSHLESYGYTF

V gene: TRBV15
D gene: TRBD2
clone size: .
J gene: TRBJ2-2
CDR3 DNA: TGTGCCACCAGCAGAGGGCGGGAGCGTGGGGAGCTGTTTTTT
CDR3 protein: CATSRGRERGELFF

V gene: TRBV7-9
D gene: .
clone size: .
J gene: TRBJ1-6
CDR3 DNA: TGTGCCAGCAGCTCCGCAGGATATTCACCCCTCCACTTT
CDR3 protein: CASSSAGYSPLHF

V gene: TRBV5-1
D gene: .
clone size: once
J gene: TRBJ1-2
CDR3 DNA: TGCGCCAGCAGCTCCTCCATTGACAGCTATGGCTACACCTTC
CDR3 protein: CASSSSIDSYGYTF

V gene: TRBV24-1
D gene: TRBD1
clone size: .
J gene: TRBJ1-2
CDR3 DNA: TGTGCCACCAGTGATGGGACAGGGTTATTTGGCTACACCTTC
CDR3 protein: CATSDGTGLFGYTF

V gene: TRBV5-4
D gene: TRBD2
clone size: .
J gene: TRBJ2-1
CDR3 DNA: TGTGCCAGCAGCGCCGGGACTAGCGGGAGTCGGTCCTACAATGAGCAGTTCTTC
CDR3 protein: CASSAGTSGSRSYNEQFF

V gene: TRBV5-1
D gene: TRBD1
clone size: .
J gene: TRBJ2-4
CDR3 DNA: TGCGCCAGCAGCCCGATCTGGACAGGTCAGAACATTCAGTACTTC
CDR3 protein: CASSPIWTGQNIQYF

V gene: TRBV29-1
D gene: .
clone size: .
J gene: TRBJ1-1
CDR3 DNA: TGCAGCGTTGAAGATTTAAAGCCTAAGGCTTTCTTT
CDR3 protein: CSVEDLKPKAFF

V gene: TRBV9
D gene: .
clone size: .
J gene: TRBJ1-1
CDR3 DNA: TGTGCCAGCAGCGTTGGAGATGCAGTCGCTGAAGCTTTCTTT
CDR3 protein: CASSVGDAVAEAFF

V gene: TRBV28
D gene: .
clone size: .
J gene: TRBJ1-2
CDR3 DNA: TGTGCCAGCAGTTTCGACAGACTCCCGAACTATGGCTACACCTTC
CDR3 protein: CASSFDRLPNYGYTF

V gene: TRBV5-1
D gene: .
clone size: .
J gene: TRBJ2-5
CDR3 DNA: TGCGCCAGCAGCTCCGGACAGAGCCTTCGAGGGGAGACCCAGTACTTC
CDR3 protein: CASSSGQSLRGETQYF

V gene: TRBV28
D gene: TRBD1
clone size: .
J gene: TRBJ2-7
CDR3 DNA: TGTGCCAGCAGTCGACAGGGGTACGAGCAGTACTTC
CDR3 protein: CASSRQGYEQYF

V gene: TRBV10-3
D gene: TRBD1
clone size: .
J gene: TRBJ2-7
CDR3 DNA: TGTGCCATCAGTGCCGGGACAGGGATCTACGAGCAGTACTTC
CDR3 protein: CAISAGTGIYEQYF

V gene: TRBV5-4
D gene: TRBD1
clone size: .
J gene: TRBJ1-4
CDR3 DNA: TGTGCCAGCAGCCTCCCGGGACAGGAGAATGAAAAACTGTTTTTT
CDR3 protein: CASSLPGQENEKLFF

V gene: TRBV24-1
D gene: TRBD2
clone size: .
J gene: TRBJ2-1
CDR3 DNA: TGTGCCACCAGTGACTCACTAGCGGGGGGGCTCTATGAGCAGTTCTTC
CDR3 protein: CATSDSLAGGLYEQFF

V gene: TRBV10-2
D gene: TRBD2
clone size: .
J gene: TRBJ2-5
CDR3 DNA: TGCGCCAGCAGTGAGGTAGCGGGGGGGAAAGAGACCCAGTACTTC
CDR3 protein: CASSEVAGGKETQYF

V gene: TRBV20-1
D gene: TRBD1
clone size: .
J gene: TRBJ1-4
CDR3 DNA: TGCAGTGCGAGAGAGGACAGGCGGGTGTTTTTT
CDR3 protein: CSAREDRRVFF

V gene: TRBV12-3/TRBV12-4
D gene: .
clone size: .
J gene: TRBJ1-3
CDR3 DNA: TGTGCCAGCAGCCTGGGCTTTGGAAACACCATATATTTT
CDR3 protein: CASSLGFGNTIYF

V gene: TRBV6-6
D gene: .
clone size: .
J gene: TRBJ1-5
CDR3 DNA: TGTGCCACACGGCCGACAGCCCTTTTGGGACAGCCCCAGCATTTT
CDR3 protein: CATRPTALLGQPQHF

V gene: TRBV28
D gene: .
clone size: .
J gene: TRBJ1-3
CDR3 DNA: TGTGCCAGCAGTTTAGAGGGTTCGATCACCATATATTTT
CDR3 protein: CASSLEGSITIYF

V gene: TRBV28
D gene: TRBD2
clone size: .
J gene: TRBJ2-1
CDR3 DNA: TGTGCCAGTGAGGGACTAAAGTACAATGAGCAGTTCTTC
CDR3 protein: CASEGLKYNEQFF

V gene: TRBV19
D gene: TRBD2
clone size: .
J gene: TRBJ2-1
CDR3 DNA: TGTGCCAGTAGGACTCGGCTAGCGGCCCTGGCGGGCAGCTCCTACAATGAGCAGTTCTTC
CDR3 protein: CASRTRLAALAGSSYNEQFF

V gene: TRBV7-9
D gene: .
clone size: .
J gene: TRBJ1-4
CDR3 DNA: TGTGCCAGCACCCTCTCCGTGGGAGTAATGAAAAAACTGTTTTTT
CDR3 protein: CASTLSVGVMKKLFF

V gene: TRBV28
D gene: .
clone size: .
J gene: TRBJ1-3
CDR3 DNA: TGTGCCAGCAGCGGCGGGACTGGAAACACCATATATTTT
CDR3 protein: CASSGGTGNTIYF

V gene: TRBV28
D gene: .
clone size: .
J gene: TRBJ1-1
CDR3 DNA: TGTGCCAGCAGCAGACACGCGAACACTGAAGCTTTCTTT
CDR3 protein: CASSRHANTEAFF

V gene: TRBV12-5
D gene: .
clone size: .
J gene: TRBJ1-1
CDR3 DNA: TGTGCTAGTGAGGGAGGGTTACACACTGAAGCTTTCTTT
CDR3 protein: CASEGGLHTEAFF

V gene: TRBV6-1
D gene: .
clone size: .
J gene: TRBJ1-2
CDR3 DNA: TGTGCCAGCAGTGAAAGTAAGGGGCATGGCTATGGCTACACCTTC
CDR3 protein: CASSESKGHGYGYTF

V gene: TRBV28
D gene: .
clone size: once
J gene: TRBJ1-2
CDR3 DNA: TGTGCCAGCAGTTTGGGCAAGTCAAATGGCTACACCTTC
CDR3 protein: CASSLGKSNGYTF